This TCR beta chain was identified during a study of T-cell reconstitution after alpha-beta-depleted transplantation in children. General observations from the study: As was reported, about two months after transplant, alpha-beta T cells came from several hundred expanded graft clones. The authors attributed T-cell counts and diversity one year after transplant mostly to newly produced T cells.

This clonotype was counted ten times or more. Antigen specificity is unknown. During its preparation, the TCRbeta library received unique molecular identifiers. TCRdb itself ran the PCR reads through MiXCR, one entry per CDR3 protein. Of some 600,000 distinct CDR3 sequences in the sample, roughly 13% were seen once. Source: PBMCs, mostly from graft donor cells, taken 360 days after TCRalphabeta/CD19-depleted stem cell transplant. This receptor was obtained from a male patient aged 10-17 years who had a stem cell transplant for acute myeloid leukemia, so the T cells may come from the graft donor.

The CDR3 protein is CASSYPSGSTDTQYF. CDR3 in DNA: TGTGCCAGCAGTTATCCTAGCGGGAGCACAGATACGCAGTATTTT. The chain is built from TRBV28 and TRBJ2-3; 8 bases map to TRBD2. V was pared by 4 bases and J by 0 bases, with 3 bases of the junction left unmatched. Per the germline V gene, CDR1 is MDHEN and CDR2 is SYDVKM. CDR3 length: 15 residues.